The next 31 T cell receptor beta chains were all read from a single sample in a study of CD8+CD57+ T cells in acquired aplastic anemia. Genomic DNA templated the TCR beta VDJ and CDR3 profiling. One entry per CDR3 protein results from TCRdb running MiXCR on the reads. The table lists around 170,000 distinct CDR3 sequences, 55% to 75% of them singletons. Specimen: sorted CD4+, CD8+, or CD8+CD57+ T cells (not recorded which) from PBMCs. These receptors all come from a human donor in good health.

For this clonotype: A much larger clone is a single base away; this may be a read error. This chain uses TRBV6-1 with TRBJ2-1; D could derive from TRBD1 or TRBD2 (5 bases each). Germline assignment: CDR1 MNHNS and CDR2 SASEGT. The V gene lost 9 bases and the J gene lost 9 bases, with 15 bases spanning the gap. This CDR3 spans 12 amino acids. The CDR3 is CARGFVGVEQFF. The CDR3 DNA is TGTGCCAGGGGGTTTGTGGGGGTTGAGCAGTTCTTC.

The rearrangement joins TRBV7-3 to TRBJ2-1; 9 bases match TRBD2. CDR3 length equals 15 residues. V shed 2 bases, J shed 6 bases, and the junction held 5 bases outside the gene matches. Per the germline V gene, CDR1 is SGHTA and CDR2 is FQGTGA. The CDR3 here is CASSLSLAGSNEQFF. The CDR3, as DNA: TGTGCCAGCAGCTTATCCCTAGCGGGGAGCAATGAGCAGTTCTTC. Using reference TRBV7-3 and TRBJ2-1 for the parts outside the CDR3, the full variable domain is GAGVSQTPSNKVTEKGKYVELRCDPISGHTALYWYRQSLGQGPEFLIYFQGTGAADDSGLPNDRFFAVRPEGSVSTLKIQRTERGDSAVYLCASSLSLAGSNEQFFGPGTRLTVL.

V is TRBV2 and J is TRBJ2-7, with TRBD1 identical over 11 bases. The CDR3 spans 14 residues. Unmatched junction bases numbered 2, after V lost 5 bases and J lost 2 bases. CDR1 SNHLY and CDR2 FYNNEI come from the germline V gene. The CDR3: CASSRDRGTYEQYF. Written as DNA, the CDR3 is TGTGCCAGCAGTAGGGACAGGGGGACCTACGAGCAGTACTTC.

The chain joins TRBV2 to TRBJ2-2; a weak D match, TRBD2 (5 bases). The CDR3 is 15 amino acids. Germline CDR1 reads SNHLY; CDR2 reads FYNNEI. V lost 6 bases and J lost 1, with 12 bases in between. This chain's CDR3 is CASSSSPMNTGELFF. The CDR3 DNA is TGTGCCAGCAGCTCTAGCCCAATGAACACCGGGGAGCTGTTTTTT.

This clonotype was observed a few times. CDR3 loop: CASSVTGGIGSPLHF. CDR3 in DNA: TGTGCCAGCAGTGTTACGGGGGGGATCGGTTCACCCCTCCACTTT. V gene TRBV25-1 combines with J gene TRBJ1-6; tentatively, D is TRBD1 (5 bases). The ends were cut back, 4 bases at V and 9 bases at J, with 16 bases in the middle. The germline V gene encodes CDR1 MGHDK and CDR2 SYGVNS. The CDR3 length is 15 residues.

V and J are TRBV7-6 and TRBJ2-1; TRBD2 matches 10 bases. This CDR3 is 16 amino acids long. The J segment lost 6 bases and the V segment lost 0 bases, leaving 5 bases of the junction unmatched. Germline lookup yields CDR1 SGHVS and CDR2 FNYEAQ. DNA of the CDR3: TGTGCCAGCAGCTTAGCAGCGGGGGGGTACTCCAATGAGCAGTTCTTC. It encodes CASSLAAGGYSNEQFF.

The V gene is TRBV24-1, the J gene TRBJ2-5, with D perhaps TRBD1 (6 bases). The CDR3 contains 15 residues. V shed 3 bases and J shed 0 bases, with 10 bases lying between them. Germline values: CDR1 KGHDR, CDR2 SFDVKD. The CDR3 loop is CATSDTRGDQETQYF. CDR3 DNA sequence: TGTGCCACCAGTGATACCAGGGGAGACCAAGAGACCCAGTACTTC.

J is TRBJ2-5 and V is TRBV10-3; D uncertain. Near its end, the DNA agrees better with TRBJ2-7, so the J call may be wrong. The CDR3 spans 14 residues. Germline lookup yields CDR1 ENHRY and CDR2 SYGVKD. The CDR3 is CAISGGQRRVEQYF. The CDR3 bases are TGTGCCATCAGTGGCGGTCAGCGAAGGGTCGAGCAGTACTTC.

V gene TRBV7-9 combines with J gene TRBJ1-1; unclear D gene. Trimming stripped 3 bases from V and 2 bases from J, with 10 bases between. Germline-derived CDR1 and CDR2 are SEHNR and FQNEAQ (reference sequence). The CDR3 totals 14 residues. CDR3 amino acids: CASSFGSRNTEAFF. DNA of the CDR3: TGTGCCAGCAGCTTCGGCAGCCGAAACACTGAAGCTTTCTTT.

In its sample, this clonotype was seen many times. V is TRBV24-1 and J is TRBJ2-1, with D possibly matching TRBD1 (6 bases). The CDR3 consists of 18 residues. Germline V gene sequence: CDR1 KGHDR, CDR2 SFDVKD. Between the trimmed V and J ends, which lost 3 bases and 2 bases, there was a span of 19 bases. CDR3 amino acids: CATSDARQVTSAYNEQFF. The CDR3 DNA reads TGTGCCACCAGTGATGCCCGACAGGTAACGAGCGCCTACAATGAGCAGTTCTTC.

The chain joins TRBV7-2 to TRBJ2-1, with D possibly matching TRBD2 (6 bases). The CDR3 length is 14 residues. Trimming removed 4 bases from V and 7 bases from J, with 14 bases in between. Germline CDR1 and CDR2: SGHTA and FQGNSA. This CDR3 reads CASSSPGRGNEQFF. DNA of the CDR3: TGTGCCAGCAGCTCACCGGGCCGGGGGAATGAGCAGTTCTTC.

This clonotype was seen many times. V is TRBV7-9 and J is TRBJ2-7; 10 bases fit TRBD1. V was clipped by 4 bases and J by 6 bases; unmatched bases: 12. The germline V gene has CDR1 SEHNR and CDR2 FQNEAQ (reference sequence). The CDR3 sequence is 16 residues long. CDR3 amino acids: CASSYGPNDRGLEQYF. In DNA form, the CDR3 reads TGTGCCAGCAGCTATGGACCTAACGACAGGGGGCTCGAGCAGTACTTC.

The count of this clonotype is one. This chain uses TRBV24-1 with TRBJ1-2; 8 nucleotides agree with TRBD1. Germline CDR1 is KGHDR and CDR2 is SFDVKD. The CDR3 length is 13 residues. Trimming at V came to 9 bases and at J to 4 bases, leaving 6 bases not matched to a gene. This CDR3 is CATSTGGVYGYTF. For the CDR3, the DNA is TGTGCCACCTCCACAGGGGGGGTCTATGGCTACACCTTC.

The chain recombines TRBV10-3 with TRBJ2-7, with 10 bases lining up with TRBD2. With V trimmed by 8 bases and J by 2 bases, 6 bases remained unmatched. The V gene's germline CDR1 is ENHRY and CDR2 SYGVKD. This CDR3 spans 14 amino acids. The CDR3 DNA reads as TGTGCCATCCAAAGGACTAGCGGTACCTACGAGCAGTACTTC. Its protein is CAIQRTSGTYEQYF.

This clonotype was detected a few times. The chain has TRBV15 and TRBJ2-7; 8 bases match TRBD1. CDR3 length: 14 residues. Per the germline V gene, CDR1 is LNHNV and CDR2 is YYDKDF (reference sequence). Germline trimming cut 0 bases from V and 3 bases from J; bases unmatched to any gene: 1. The CDR3 protein is CATSRDGQGYEQYF. The CDR3 region has the DNA TGTGCCACCAGCAGAGACGGACAGGGCTACGAGCAGTACTTC.

This clonotype was seen ten or more times. This chain uses TRBV5-8 with TRBJ2-3; D may be TRBD1 (5 bases). V lost 0 bases, J lost 2 bases, and 10 bases lay in between. CDR1 is SGHTS, CDR2 YDEGEE, per germline. This CDR3 has 15 residues. The CDR3 coding sequence is TGTGCCAGCAGCTTGGCCAACAGGATCACAGATACGCAGTATTTT. It specifies CASSLANRITDTQYF.

The CDR3 spells CSASGTGTSNQPQHF. Written as DNA, the CDR3 is TGCAGTGCTAGTGGGACAGGGACTAGCAATCAGCCCCAGCATTTT. This chain joins TRBV20-1 and TRBJ1-5; 9 bases are a match to TRBD1. This CDR3 has 15 amino acids. V shed 3 bases and J 0 bases; nucleotides not matched to a gene: 3. Per the germline V gene, CDR1 is DFQATT and CDR2 is SNEGSKA (reference sequence).

This clonotype was found once. This sequence joins TRBV7-9 and TRBJ2-2; no definite D call. Trimming pared 1 base from V and 7 bases from J, leaving 10 bases between. Germline V CDR1 and CDR2: SEHNR, FQNEAQ (reference sequence). There are 14 residues in the CDR3. The CDR3 DNA follows: TGTGCCAGCAGCTTAGGAAGATCCGACGGGGAGCTGTTTTTT. Protein product: CASSLGRSDGELFF.

The chain has TRBV11-3 and TRBJ2-2, with D unresolved. The V gene lost 2 bases and the J gene lost 5 bases, with 15 bases spanning the gap. CDR1 is SGHNT and CDR2 is YENEEA in the germline V gene. The CDR3 runs 16 residues. CDR3 sequence reads: CASSLSGSRVTGELFF. The CDR3 bases are TGTGCCAGCAGCTTAAGTGGCAGTCGCGTGACCGGGGAGCTGTTTTTT.

The V and J genes are TRBV7-6 and TRBJ1-5, with 9 bases matching TRBD1. Germline CDR1 is SGHVS and CDR2 is FNYEAQ. The CDR3 extends over 17 amino acids. V shed 5 bases and J 7 bases; nucleotides not matched to a gene: 15. This CDR3 is CASSPGGGTGSKQPQHF. The CDR3 DNA reads TGTGCCAGCAGCCCAGGGGGGGGGACAGGGAGTAAACAGCCCCAGCATTTT.

The gene calls are TRBV7-9 and TRBJ2-7; no definite D call. V lost 1 base to trimming and J lost 2 bases, with 9 bases between them. Germline lookup yields CDR1 SEHNR and CDR2 FQNEAQ (reference sequence). There are 14 residues in the CDR3. CDR3 DNA: TGTGCCAGCAGCTTAGGAGCAACCACCTACGAGCAGTACTTC. As protein: CASSLGATTYEQYF.

CDR3 region: CATSRDTEAFF. The CDR3 bases are TGTGCCACCAGCAGAGATACTGAAGCTTTCTTT. The rearrangement links TRBV15 to TRBJ1-1; D is unclear. Trimming cost V 0 bases and J 5 bases, with 1 base left between them. Germline V CDR1 and CDR2: LNHNV, YYDKDF (reference sequence). CDR3 size: 11 residues.

The chain employs TRBV20-1 and TRBJ1-2; D is unclear. Looked up from germline, CDR1 is DFQATT and CDR2 is SNEGSKA (reference sequence). Trimming shortened V by 3 bases and J by 4 bases, and 12 bases separated the two germline ends. The CDR3 has 13 residues. CDR3 DNA sequence: TGCAGTGCTAGCGGGCAGTATATCTATGGCTACACCTTC. This sequence encodes CSASGQYIYGYTF.

This clonotype appeared many times. The chain uses TRBV7-9 and TRBJ2-7; 8 positions match TRBD1. CDR3 size: 15 residues. Germline V lookup: CDR1 SEHNR, CDR2 FQNEAQ (reference sequence). Germline trimming cut 5 bases from V and 6 bases from J; bases unmatched to any gene: 12. CDR3 residues: CASSTTGTGGIEQYF. Here the CDR3 DNA reads TGTGCCAGCAGCACCACCGGGACAGGCGGAATCGAGCAGTACTTC.

The chain links TRBV5-1 to TRBJ2-7; TRBD1 matches 8 bases. The germline V gene has CDR1 SGHRS and CDR2 YFSETQ. CDR3 size: 14 residues. Trimming cost V 5 bases and J 4 bases; bases outside gene matches: 8. The CDR3 nucleotides read TGCGCCAGCAGATATGGACAGGGTGGGTACGAGCAGTACTTC. It codes for CASRYGQGGYEQYF.

The chain has TRBV9 and TRBJ2-5; 9 bases are a match to TRBD1. The J call may not be correct, given that the DNA end is closer to TRBJ2-7. Germline CDR1 is SGDLS and CDR2 is YYNGEE. This CDR3 contains 14 residues. CDR3 DNA: TGTGCCAGCAGGGGGACAGGGCCTCTCTACGAGCAGTACTTC. Translation gives CASRGTGPLYEQYF.

The V and J genes are TRBV20-1 and TRBJ1-6, with D possibly matching TRBD1 (5 bases). Per the germline V gene, CDR1 is DFQATT and CDR2 is SNEGSKA (reference sequence). CDR3 length equals 11 residues. The germline V and J ends were trimmed by 2 bases and 14 bases, with 10 bases remaining between them. CDR3 residues: CSARSGTSLHF. CDR3 DNA sequence: TGCAGTGCTAGAAGTGGGACGTCCCTCCACTTT.

The CDR3 spells CASSFSPTRETQYF. DNA for the CDR3: TGCGCCAGCAGCTTCTCTCCGACACGGGAGACCCAGTACTTC. The rearrangement uses TRBV5-1 and TRBJ2-5; D remains ambiguous. Germline CDR1 reads SGHRS; CDR2 reads YFSETQ. V shed 2 bases and J shed 5 bases, with 13 bases lying between them. CDR3 size: 14 residues.

The rearrangement links TRBV7-8 to TRBJ1-1; unclear D gene. The germline V gene has CDR1 SGHVS and CDR2 FQNEAQ. The CDR3 runs 12 residues. V dropped 5 bases and J dropped 8 bases, with 12 bases sitting between them. CDR3 bases: TGTGCCAGCAGCCGTTTTCGGAGAGAAGCTTTCTTT. Translated: CASSRFRREAFF.

This clonotype showed up just a few times. J is TRBJ1-1 and V is TRBV7-3, with D perhaps TRBD1 (5 bases). V was clipped by 0 bases and J by 4 bases, with 6 bases between them. Germline V gives CDR1 SGHTA, CDR2 FQGTGA. The CDR3 runs to 13 residues. CDR3 amino acids: CASSLTRATEAFF. The CDR3 coding sequence is TGTGCCAGCAGCTTAACCAGGGCCACTGAAGCTTTCTTT.

The rearrangement joins TRBV5-1 to TRBJ2-7; D is possibly TRBD2 (6 bases). From germline, CDR1 is SGHRS and CDR2 YFSETQ. Trimming stripped 7 bases from V and 2 bases from J, with 13 bases between. The CDR3 is 13 residues long. The CDR3, as DNA: TGCGCCAGCGGTGCGGGGAAAGCCTACGAGCAGTACTTC. It yields the protein CASGAGKAYEQYF.